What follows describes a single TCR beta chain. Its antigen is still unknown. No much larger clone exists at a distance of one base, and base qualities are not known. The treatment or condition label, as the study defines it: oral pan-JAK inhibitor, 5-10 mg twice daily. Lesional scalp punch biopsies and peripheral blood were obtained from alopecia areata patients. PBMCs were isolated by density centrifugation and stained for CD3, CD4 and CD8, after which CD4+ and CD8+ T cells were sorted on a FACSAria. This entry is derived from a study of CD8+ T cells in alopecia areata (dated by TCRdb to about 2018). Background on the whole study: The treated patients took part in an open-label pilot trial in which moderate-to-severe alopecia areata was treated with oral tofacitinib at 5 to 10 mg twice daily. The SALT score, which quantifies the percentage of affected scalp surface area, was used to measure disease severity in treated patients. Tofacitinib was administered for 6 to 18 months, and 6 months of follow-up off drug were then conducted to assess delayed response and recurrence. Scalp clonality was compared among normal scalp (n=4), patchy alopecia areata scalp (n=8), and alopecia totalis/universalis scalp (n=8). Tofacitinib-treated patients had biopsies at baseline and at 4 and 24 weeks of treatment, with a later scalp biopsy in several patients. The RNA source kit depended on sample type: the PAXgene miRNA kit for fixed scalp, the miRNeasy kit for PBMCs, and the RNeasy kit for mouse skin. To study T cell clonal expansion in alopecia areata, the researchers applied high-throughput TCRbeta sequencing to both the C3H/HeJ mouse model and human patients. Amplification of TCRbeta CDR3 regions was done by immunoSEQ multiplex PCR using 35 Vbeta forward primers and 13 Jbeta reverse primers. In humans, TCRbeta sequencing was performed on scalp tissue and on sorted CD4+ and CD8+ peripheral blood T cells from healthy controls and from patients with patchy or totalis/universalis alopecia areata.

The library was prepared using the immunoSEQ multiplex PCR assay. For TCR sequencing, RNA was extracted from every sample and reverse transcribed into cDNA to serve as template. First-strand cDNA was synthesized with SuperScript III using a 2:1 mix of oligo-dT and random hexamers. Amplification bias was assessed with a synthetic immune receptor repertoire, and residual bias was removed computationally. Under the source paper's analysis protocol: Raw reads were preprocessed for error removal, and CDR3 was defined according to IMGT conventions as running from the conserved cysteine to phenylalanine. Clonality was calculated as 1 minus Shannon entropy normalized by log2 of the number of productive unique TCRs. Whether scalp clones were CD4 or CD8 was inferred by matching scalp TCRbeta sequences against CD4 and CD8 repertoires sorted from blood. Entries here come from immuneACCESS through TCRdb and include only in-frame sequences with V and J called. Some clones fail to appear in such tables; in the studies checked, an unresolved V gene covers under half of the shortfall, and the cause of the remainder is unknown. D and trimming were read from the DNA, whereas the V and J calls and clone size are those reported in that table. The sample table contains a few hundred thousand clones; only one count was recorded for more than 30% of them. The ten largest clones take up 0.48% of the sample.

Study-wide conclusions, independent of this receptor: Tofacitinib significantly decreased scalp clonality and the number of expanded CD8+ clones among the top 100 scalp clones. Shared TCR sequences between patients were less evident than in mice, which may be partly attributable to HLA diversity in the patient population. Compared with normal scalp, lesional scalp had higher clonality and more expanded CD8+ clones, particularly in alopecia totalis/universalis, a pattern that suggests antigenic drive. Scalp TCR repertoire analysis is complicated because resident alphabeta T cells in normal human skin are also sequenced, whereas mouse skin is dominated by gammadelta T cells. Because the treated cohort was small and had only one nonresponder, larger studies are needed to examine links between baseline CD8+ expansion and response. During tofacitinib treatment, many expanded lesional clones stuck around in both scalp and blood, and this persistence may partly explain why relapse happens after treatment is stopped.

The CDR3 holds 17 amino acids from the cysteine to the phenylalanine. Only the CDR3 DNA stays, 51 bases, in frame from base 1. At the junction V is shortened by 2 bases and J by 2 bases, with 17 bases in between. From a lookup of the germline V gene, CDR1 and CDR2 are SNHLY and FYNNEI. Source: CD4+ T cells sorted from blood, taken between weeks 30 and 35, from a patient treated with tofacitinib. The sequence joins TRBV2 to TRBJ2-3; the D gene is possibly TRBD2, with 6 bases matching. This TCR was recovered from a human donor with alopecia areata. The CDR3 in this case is CASSERLRGDFTDTQYF. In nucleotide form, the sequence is TGTGCCAGCAGTGAACGCCTACGCGGGGACTTCACAGATACGCAGTATTTT.